The present TCR beta chain was sequenced within a study of technical replicates of blood from several donors. Sequenced by immunoSEQ multiplex PCR; TCRdb stores in-frame clones only, minus some. This repertoire shows tens of thousands of clones, approximately 96% found once; its top ten account for around 0.2%. This CDR3 has 12 amino acids. Germline CDR1 MDHEN, CDR2 SYDVKM. With 2 bases clipped from V and 10 bases from J, the junction kept 3 bases outside the gene matches. The chain is built from TRBV28 and TRBJ2-3; 7 bases line up with TRBD1. The TCR comes from a human donor in good health. Sequenced material: T cells isolated from PBMCs. The CDR3 spells CASSLDRASQYF. Here the CDR3 DNA reads TGTGCCAGCAGTTTAGACAGGGCTTCGCAGTATTTT.